This T cell receptor (beta chain) was identified in a study of T-cell memory formation after mild COVID-19. The CDR3 is made up of 12 amino acids. V dropped 4 bases and J dropped 8 bases, with 9 bases sitting between them. Germline V gives CDR1 SGHAT, CDR2 FQDESV (reference sequence). TCRdb redid the calling of the 5' RACE reads with MiXCR, one entry per CDR3 protein. Of 300,000 to 350,000 distinct CDR3 sequences in the sample, roughly an eighth are singletons; the top ten hold roughly 23%. The chain has TRBV11-1 and TRBJ2-1; D call uncertain. The sequence was collected from a man aged 18 to 29 who had mild COVID-19 (a few samples of this study predate the infection). Cell type and time point are not known. Sequenced: PBMCs or a T cell subset sorted from them (not recorded which). The DNA of the CDR3 is TGTGCCAGCAGCTCAGAGGTTTATGAGCAGTTCTTC. It encodes CASSSEVYEQFF. Drawing the rest from reference TRBV11-1 and TRBJ2-1, the complete variable domain is EAEVAQSPRYKITEKSQAVAFWCDPISGHATLYWYRQILGQGPELLVQFQDESVVDDSQLPKDRFSAERLKGVDSTLKIQPAELGDSAMYLCASSSEVYEQFFGPGTRLTVL.